This T cell receptor (beta chain) stems from a study of blood T cell repertoires in COVID-19. In the study overall: The samples span acute and convalescent COVID-19 from the United States, Italy and Spain.

The table came from immunoSEQ multiplex PCR; TCRdb's copy has only in-frame clones and leaves some out. The sample contains 250,000 to 300,000 clones, 80% to 90% of which appear only once. Note on this clone: At one of its ends the junction is not consistent with the germline gene, which may arise from a read error.

This CDR3 region has 12 residues. Germline CDR1 reads SGHTA; CDR2 reads FQGNSA. The source material was PBMCs or T cells enriched from blood (not recorded which). This receptor was identified in a young man who had recovered from COVID-19. The chain has TRBV7-2 and TRBJ2-2; a possible D gene is TRBD2 (5 bases). The CDR3 bases are TGTGCCAGCAGCTTAGACACCGGGGAGCTGGTCTTT. Protein sequence: CASSLDTGELVF.